A selection of T cell receptor beta chains follows, all from one sample in a study of T-cell reconstitution after alpha-beta-depleted transplantation in children. TCRdb re-called the PCR reads through MiXCR, storing one row per CDR3 protein. The data contain approximately 420,000 distinct CDR3 sequences, approximately 11% of them singletons. The sequencing used PBMCs from the stem cell graft donor, collected from the stem cell graft. Source of these receptors: a human donor who donated a stem cell graft to a child with acute myeloid leukemia. Both conserved end residues are part of each CDR3. The order of the fields is J gene, D gene, clone size, V gene, CDR3 DNA, CDR3 protein. D genes are given only for firm matches. Clone size is given for some rows only: seen once, a few or many times, or a class if the clone is expanded.

J gene: TRBJ2-5; D gene: NA; clone size: few; V gene: TRBV7-2; CDR3 DNA: TGTGCCAGCAGCTTAGCGGCGCCGACCCAGTACTTC; CDR3 protein: CASSLAAPTQYF
J gene: TRBJ2-2; D gene: NA; clone size: few; V gene: TRBV5-6; CDR3 DNA: TGTGCCAGCAGCTTGTTCGTACCCGGGGAGCTGTTTTTT; CDR3 protein: CASSLFVPGELFF
J gene: TRBJ1-6; D gene: NA; clone size: NA; V gene: TRBV27; CDR3 DNA: TGTGCCAGCAGTTTCCAGGGAGATTCACCCCTCCACTTT; CDR3 protein: CASSFQGDSPLHF
J gene: TRBJ1-5; D gene: NA; clone size: NA; V gene: TRBV6-1; CDR3 DNA: TGTGCCAGCACCAGACAAGACAATCAGCCCCAGCATTTT; CDR3 protein: CASTRQDNQPQHF
J gene: TRBJ1-5; D gene: NA; clone size: once; V gene: TRBV6-1; CDR3 DNA: TGTGCCAGCGCGACAGTAGGCAATCAGCCCCAGCATTTT; CDR3 protein: CASATVGNQPQHF
J gene: TRBJ1-2; D gene: NA; clone size: few; V gene: TRBV5-1; CDR3 DNA: TGCGCCAGCGGTCATGATAACTATGGCTACACCTTC; CDR3 protein: CASGHDNYGYTF
J gene: TRBJ2-2; D gene: TRBD1; clone size: NA; V gene: TRBV7-2; CDR3 DNA: TGTGCCAGCAGCTTAAGGGGACAGGGGGCTGGCGGGGAGCTGTTTTTT; CDR3 protein: CASSLRGQGAGGELFF
J gene: TRBJ2-1; D gene: NA; clone size: few; V gene: TRBV9; CDR3 DNA: TGTGCCAGCAGCGTAGGAACAACCTACAATGAGCAGTTCTTC; CDR3 protein: CASSVGTTYNEQFF
J gene: TRBJ1-4; D gene: TRBD1; clone size: NA; V gene: TRBV5-1; CDR3 DNA: TGCGCCAGCAGCCGGACAGGGGGACCTGAAAAACTGTTTTTT; CDR3 protein: CASSRTGGPEKLFF
J gene: TRBJ2-2; D gene: TRBD2; clone size: NA; V gene: TRBV11-3; CDR3 DNA: TGTGCCAGCAGCTTGGGGGGACTAGCGGGAGGCCCGGGCACCGGGGAGCTGTTTTTT; CDR3 protein: CASSLGGLAGGPGTGELFF
J gene: TRBJ2-1; D gene: TRBD2; clone size: NA; V gene: TRBV4-2; CDR3 DNA: TGTGCCAGCAGCCCCCAGTACTATAGCGGGAGGACCTACAATGAGCAGTTCTTC; CDR3 protein: CASSPQYYSGRTYNEQFF
J gene: TRBJ2-7; D gene: NA; clone size: few; V gene: TRBV20-1; CDR3 DNA: TGCAGTGCTAGAGATCAGCGTCAGTACTTC; CDR3 protein: CSARDQRQYF
J gene: TRBJ1-2; D gene: NA; clone size: many; V gene: TRBV10-3; CDR3 DNA: TGTGCCGTCACACCACGGGAGGGCGGTGATGGCTACACCTTC; CDR3 protein: CAVTPREGGDGYTF
J gene: TRBJ2-5; D gene: TRBD1; clone size: few; V gene: TRBV5-1; CDR3 DNA: TGCGCCAGCAGCTCAGGGACAGGGTTTCGGGAGACCCAGTACTTC; CDR3 protein: CASSSGTGFRETQYF
J gene: TRBJ2-3; D gene: TRBD1; clone size: few; V gene: TRBV5-1; CDR3 DNA: TGCGCCAGCAGCTTGACCAGACAGGGCTCAGGGACAGATACGCAGTATTTT; CDR3 protein: CASSLTRQGSGTDTQYF
J gene: TRBJ2-4; D gene: NA; clone size: once; V gene: TRBV7-2; CDR3 DNA: TGTGCCAGCAGCTTTGGTAGCTCCGGCATTCAGTACTTC; CDR3 protein: CASSFGSSGIQYF
J gene: TRBJ1-1; D gene: NA; clone size: NA; V gene: TRBV7-2; CDR3 DNA: TGTGCCAGCAGCTGGGGGGCCAACGCGAACACTGAAGCTTTCTTT; CDR3 protein: CASSWGANANTEAFF